The 22 T cell receptor beta chains presented below share a single source sample, sequenced in a study of T cell responses to AZD1222 COVID-19 vaccine. Method: immunoSEQ multiplex PCR; TCRdb's copy keeps in-frame clones and lacks some. The sample records 150,000 to 200,000 clones, about 90% being singletons. Sequenced here: peripheral blood, sampled 28 days after the second AZD1222 dose. The receptor set was obtained from an adult who received the AZD1222 COVID-19 vaccine.

The rearrangement joins TRBV27 to TRBJ2-7; no clear D. The germline V gene has CDR1 MNHEY and CDR2 SMNVEV (reference sequence). Trimming removed 3 bases from V and 4 bases from J, with 28 bases in between. The CDR3 has 19 residues. This CDR3 is CASSFSSTANPQSGYEQYF. CDR3 DNA sequence: TGTGCCAGCAGTTTTTCTTCTACAGCCAATCCTCAATCTGGTTACGAGCAGTACTTC.

The CDR3 sequence is CASSPLSRDLTYEQYF. CDR3 nucleotides: TGTGCCAGCTCACCACTTAGCCGGGATTTAACCTACGAGCAGTACTTC. V is TRBV18 and J is TRBJ2-7, with a weak D call TRBD2 (5 bases). V lost 1 base and J lost 2, with 15 bases in between. CDR3 length equals 16 residues. The germline V gene encodes CDR1 KGHSH and CDR2 LQKENI.

This sequence joins TRBV27 and TRBJ1-1, with TRBD1 matching 7 bases. J was trimmed by 8 bases and V by 6 bases; bases with no gene match: 6. This CDR3 is 12 amino acids long. Germline V gene lookup returns CDR1 MNHEY and CDR2 SMNVEV (reference sequence). CDR3 protein: CASSRTGAEAFF. CDR3 sequence (DNA): TGTGCCAGCAGCCGCACAGGGGCCGAAGCTTTCTTT.

The gene calls are TRBV18 and TRBJ2-2; no reliable D call. Per germline, CDR1 KGHSH and CDR2 LQKENI. The CDR3 contains 16 residues. With 6 bases removed from V and 0 bases from J, the gap between germline ends came to 14 bases. CDR3 loop: CASSPQQNTNTGELFF. Written as DNA, the CDR3 is TGTGCCAGCTCGCCCCAGCAGAACACGAACACCGGGGAGCTGTTTTTT.

The chain couples TRBV23-1 to TRBJ1-6; 11 nucleotides line up with TRBD1. TRBV23-1 counts as an open reading frame of uncertain function. The junction had 6 bases not matched to a gene; V was cut back by 0 bases and J by 5 bases. The CDR3 is 18 amino acids. DNA for the CDR3: TGCGCCAGCAGTCAATCTCGGGGACAGGGGGAAAATAATTCACCCCTCCACTTT. As protein: CASSQSRGQGENNSPLHF.

The chain links TRBV11-3 to TRBJ1-3, with a tentative D call TRBD1 (5 bases). The V and J ends lost 5 bases and 4 bases respectively, with 9 bases between them. The CDR3 is made up of 13 amino acids. Germline values: CDR1 SGHNT, CDR2 YENEEA. This CDR3 reads CASSHRTGNTIYF. DNA of the CDR3: TGTGCCAGCAGCCACAGGACGGGAAACACCATATATTTT. The variable domain in full, completed from reference TRBV11-3 and TRBJ1-3, reads EAGVVQSPRYKIIEKKQPVAFWCNPISGHNTLYWYLQNLGQGPELLIRYENEEAVDDSQLPKDRFSAERLKGVDSTLKIQPAELGDSAVYLCASSHRTGNTIYFGEGSWLTVV.

This clone was recorded a few times. This chain uses TRBV2 with TRBJ2-2; D is unresolved. The germline V and J ends were trimmed by 2 bases and 7 bases, with 5 bases remaining between them. This CDR3 contains 12 residues. The germline V gene has CDR1 SNHLY and CDR2 FYNNEI. As DNA, the CDR3 is TGTGCCAGCAGTGAAATTAACGGGGAGCTGTTTTTT. Its protein is CASSEINGELFF. Filled out from reference TRBV2 and TRBJ2-2, the complete variable domain reads EPEVTQTPSHQVTQMGQEVILRCVPISNHLYFYWYRQILGQKVEFLVSFYNNEISEKSEIFDDQFSVERPDGSNFTLKIRSTKLEDSAMYFCASSEINGELFFGEGSRLTVL.

The chain has TRBV12-5 and TRBJ2-4; D is perhaps TRBD2 (6 bases). This CDR3 is 16 amino acids long. V gave up 6 bases and J gave up 5 bases, with 20 bases separating them. Germline V gene sequence: CDR1 LGHNT, CDR2 FRNRAP. Here the CDR3 reads CASGLPLTGEENIQYF. The CDR3 region has the DNA TGTGCTAGTGGCCTCCCTTTAACGGGGGAGGAAAACATTCAGTACTTC.

The gene calls are TRBV6-5 and TRBJ2-1; 7 bases line up with TRBD1. The trim removed 6 bases at V and 10 bases at J, leaving 9 bases unmatched. Germline V CDR1 and CDR2: MNHEY, SVGAGI. This CDR3 is built from 13 residues. In nucleotides, the CDR3 is TGTGCCAGCAGGACCGGGACAGAATTCGAGCAGTTCTTC. Translated: CASRTGTEFEQFF.

This sequence joins TRBV5-6 and TRBJ1-1, with 11 bases that match TRBD1. CDR1 SGHDT and CDR2 YYEEEE come from the germline V gene. The CDR3 spans 14 residues. Trimming removed 6 bases from V and 10 bases from J; junction bases left unmatched: 11. The CDR3 sequence: CASTPRTGGLLAFF. The DNA of the CDR3 is TGTGCCAGCACCCCCCGGACAGGGGGCTTACTAGCTTTCTTT.

The chain has TRBV2 and TRBJ1-3; no firm D call. CDR3 length: 15 amino acids. Germline-derived CDR1 and CDR2 are SNHLY and FYNNEI. V was clipped by 1 base and J by 0 bases, with 7 bases between them. CDR3 sequence (DNA): TGTGCCAGCAGTGAAGGGCAGCTCTCTGGAAACACCATATATTTT. Its protein is CASSEGQLSGNTIYF.

This clone was picked up one time. This chain connects TRBV10-3 to TRBJ1-2; tentatively, D is TRBD1 (5 bases). The CDR3 loop spans 13 amino acids. Looked up from germline, CDR1 is ENHRY and CDR2 is SYGVKD. Trimming took 7 bases from V and 2 from J, leaving 11 bases between them. The DNA of the CDR3 is TGTGCCATCACCAGGACAATAAACTATGGCTACACCTTC. This sequence encodes CAITRTINYGYTF.

CDR3 coding DNA: TGTGCCAGCAGTGGGATAGCGGGGGCCAGTTTTGGCACAGATACGCAGTATTTT. Protein product: CASSGIAGASFGTDTQYF. The J gene is TRBJ2-3, the V gene TRBV6-2 or TRBV6-3, with 9 positions matching TRBD2. Trimming at V came to 5 bases and at J to 1 base, leaving 13 bases not matched to a gene. This CDR3 is built from 18 residues. Germline V gene data show CDR1 as MNHEY and CDR2 as SVGEGT.

This chain joins TRBV6-6 and TRBJ1-1, with D possibly TRBD1 on 6 matching bases. Trimming pared 2 bases from V and 4 bases from J, leaving 17 bases between. The CDR3 totals 16 residues. Germline CDR1 is MNHNY and CDR2 is SVGAGI (reference sequence). CDR3 coding DNA: TGTGCCAGCAGTTACCCTGGGACACGGGCGGGCACTGAAGCTTTCTTT. It is translated as CASSYPGTRAGTEAFF.

The chain recombines TRBV29-1 with TRBJ1-4, with 10 bases that match TRBD1. V dropped 8 bases and J dropped 8; count of bases not matched to a gene: 5. The germline V gene has CDR1 SQVTM and CDR2 ANQGSEA. The CDR3 is 12 amino acids. CDR3 coding DNA: TGCAGCCCTGGACAGGGGGAAGAAAAACTGTTTTTT. Its translation: CSPGQGEEKLFF.

The chain combines TRBV10-3 with TRBJ1-6; D may be TRBD1 (6 bases). Germline CDR1 ENHRY, CDR2 SYGVKD. The CDR3 runs to 16 residues. V lost 4 bases, J lost 0 bases, and 10 bases lay in between. CDR3 bases: TGTGCCATCAGTGGAGGGGGTGACTCCTATAATTCACCCCTCCACTTT. Amino acid sequence: CAISGGGDSYNSPLHF.

This chain uses TRBV9 with TRBJ2-1; 7 nucleotides agree with TRBD2. The CDR3 is 15 amino acids. Unmatched junction bases numbered 7, after V lost 2 bases and J lost 5 bases. Germline V CDR1 and CDR2: SGDLS, YYNGEE. The CDR3 nucleotides are TGTGCCAGCAGCGTCAGGACTAGAGCCGACAATGAGCAGTTCTTC. As protein: CASSVRTRADNEQFF.

This rearrangement joins TRBV2 to TRBJ1-2, with D possibly TRBD1 on 5 matching bases. The CDR3 totals 14 residues. Germline V CDR1 and CDR2: SNHLY, FYNNEI. The ends were cut back, 7 bases at V and 0 bases at J, with 12 bases in the middle. This chain's CDR3 is CASMGQGANYGYTF. CDR3 in DNA: TGTGCCAGCATGGGGCAGGGAGCTAACTATGGCTACACCTTC. The entire variable domain, with the rest obtained from reference TRBV2 and TRBJ1-2, is as follows: EPEVTQTPSHQVTQMGQEVILRCVPISNHLYFYWYRQILGQKVEFLVSFYNNEISEKSEIFDDQFSVERPDGSNFTLKIRSTKLEDSAMYFCASMGQGANYGYTFGSGTRLTVV.

The chain joins TRBV30 to TRBJ1-3; 8 nucleotides align to TRBD1. The ends lost 4 bases at V and 4 bases at J; junction bases unmatched: 6. CDR1 and CDR2 from the germline V gene are GTSNPN and SVGIG (reference sequence). The CDR3 covers 14 residues. In DNA form, the CDR3 reads TGTGCCTGGATCGAGACAGGGGCGGGAAACACCATATATTTT. It codes for CAWIETGAGNTIYF.

The chain carries TRBV2 and TRBJ1-6; D is uncertain. CDR1 and CDR2 from the germline V gene are SNHLY and FYNNEI. V gave up 6 bases and J gave up 7 bases, with 4 bases separating them. This CDR3 comprises 11 residues. DNA of the CDR3: TGTGCCAGCAGCGCCAATTCACCCCTCCACTTT. It translates to CASSANSPLHF.

V and J are TRBV9 and TRBJ1-3, with TRBD1 matching 8 bases. Germline CDR1 reads SGDLS; CDR2 reads YYNGEE. The trim removed 4 bases at V and 3 bases at J, leaving 6 bases unmatched. CDR3 size: 15 residues. CDR3 in amino acids: CASSQWTGNGNTIYF. The CDR3 nucleotides read TGTGCCAGCAGCCAATGGACAGGGAATGGAAACACCATATATTTT.

CDR3: CASSLGGSSYNSPLHF. The CDR3, as DNA: TGTGCCAGCAGCTTGGGGGGGAGCTCCTATAATTCACCCCTCCACTTT. The rearrangement links TRBV5-5 to TRBJ1-6; tentatively, D is TRBD1 (5 bases). The CDR3 is made up of 16 amino acids. V lost 0 bases and J lost 0, with 7 bases in between. In germline, CDR1 is SGHKS, CDR2 YYEKEE (reference sequence).